Listed here are 31 T cell receptor beta chains from one sample, sequenced in a study of cytomegalovirus exposure and HLA in healthy donors. The PCR was carried out with 60 Vbeta primers and 13 Jbeta primers. Only in-frame clones appear in the TCRdb table, and some are missing; sequencing was by immunoSEQ multiplex PCR. This table has about 150,000 clones, about 70% appearing once. The source material was PBMCs. These receptors all come from a male donor in good health and CMV-seronegative.

This clone showed up just a few times. This chain joins TRBV11-3 and TRBJ2-5, with 10 bases identical to TRBD2. From germline, CDR1 is SGHNT and CDR2 YENEEA. This CDR3 is 14 amino acids long. The trim removed 6 bases at V and 5 bases at J, leaving 6 bases unmatched. In DNA, the CDR3 is TGTGCCAGCAGTCCGGGGACTAGCGCTGAGACCCAGTACTTC. As protein: CASSPGTSAETQYF.

The rearrangement links TRBV10-3 to TRBJ2-5, with a possible D match to TRBD1 (6 bases). V was pared by 2 bases and J by 6 bases, with 13 bases between. Germline V gene data show CDR1 as ENHRY and CDR2 as SYGVKD. The CDR3 is 14 amino acids. In DNA form, the CDR3 reads TGTGCCATCAGTGAGGTTGCAGGGGTGAAGACCCAGTACTTC. Protein product: CAISEVAGVKTQYF.

V and J are TRBV6-5 and TRBJ2-7, with TRBD1 identical over 7 bases. The ends lost 5 bases at V and 10 bases at J; junction bases unmatched: 11. CDR1 and CDR2 from the germline V gene are MNHEY and SVGAGI. The CDR3 spans 13 residues. CDR3: CASSARDSRYQYF. The CDR3 coding sequence is TGTGCCAGCAGTGCCCGGGACAGTCGGTATCAGTACTTC.

This clone showed up just once. The chain joins TRBV28 to TRBJ2-4; a weak D match, TRBD2 (5 bases). V was cut by 7 bases and J by 3 bases, with 13 bases left in between. Germline CDR1 reads MDHEN; CDR2 reads SYDVKM. The CDR3 is 14 amino acids. The DNA for the CDR3 is TGTGCCAGCAATGGTGCCCGGGGCAAAAACATTCAGTACTTC. Amino acid sequence: CASNGARGKNIQYF.

The chain links TRBV10-3 to TRBJ1-4; D is undetermined. The ends were cut back, 3 bases at V and 8 bases at J, with 13 bases in the middle. The germline V gene has CDR1 ENHRY and CDR2 SYGVKD. The CDR3 totals 14 residues. The CDR3 loop is CAISEGRAGEKLFF. CDR3 nucleotides: TGTGCCATCAGTGAAGGAAGGGCGGGCGAAAAACTGTTTTTT.

The chain has TRBV20-1 and TRBJ1-1; D is unclear. This CDR3 has 11 amino acids. Germline CDR1 DFQATT, CDR2 SNEGSKA (reference sequence). The CDR3 reads CTVREETEAFF. CDR3 nucleotides: TGCACGGTAAGGGAGGAGACTGAAGCTTTCTTT.

V is TRBV27 and J is TRBJ2-1; 10 bases are shared with TRBD2. Trimming at V came to 2 bases and at J to 9 bases, leaving 4 bases not matched to a gene. The germline V gene encodes CDR1 MNHEY and CDR2 SMNVEV (reference sequence). The CDR3 runs 14 residues. As DNA, the CDR3 is TGTGCCAGCAGTTTAGTAGCGGGGGGCGGTGAGCAGTTCTTC. Its translation is CASSLVAGGGEQFF.

The rearrangement links TRBV28 to TRBJ1-5; a weak D match, TRBD1 (5 bases). Germline V gene sequence: CDR1 MDHEN, CDR2 SYDVKM. V shed 2 bases and J shed 4 bases, with 9 bases lying between them. The CDR3 extends over 14 amino acids. The CDR3 nucleotides are TGTGCCAGCAGTTTACGACAGTTTAATCAGCCCCAGCATTTT. Amino acid sequence: CASSLRQFNQPQHF.

The rearrangement joins TRBV7-8 to TRBJ2-7, with D unclear. CDR1 SGHVS and CDR2 FQNEAQ come from the germline V gene. V was shortened by 2 bases and J by 2 bases, with 13 bases between the two germline ends. The CDR3 is 15 residues long. Here the CDR3 reads CASSLMSDFPYEQYF. The DNA for the CDR3 is TGTGCCAGCAGCTTAATGTCAGACTTCCCCTACGAGCAGTACTTC.

The chain links TRBV6-4 to TRBJ2-2; D may be TRBD2 (6 bases). The germline CDR1 and CDR2 sequences are MRHNA and SNTAGT. The V gene lost 6 bases and the J gene lost 2 bases, with 10 bases spanning the gap. This CDR3 is 14 amino acids long. CDR3 sequence reads: CASRRESNTGELFF. The CDR3 bases are TGTGCCAGCAGACGGGAGAGTAACACCGGGGAGCTGTTTTTT.

J is TRBJ1-4 and V is TRBV2, with D maybe TRBD1 (6 bases). The CDR3 totals 12 residues. Germline lookup yields CDR1 SNHLY and CDR2 FYNNEI. V shed 6 bases and J shed 5 bases, with 7 bases lying between them. CDR3 in DNA: TGTGCCAGCAGAGGACAGAATGAAAAACTGTTTTTT. It codes for CASRGQNEKLFF.

This clone was picked up one time. The chain is built from TRBV5-5 and TRBJ2-5; the match to TRBD2 covers 9 bases. The V segment lost 0 bases and the J segment 2 bases; nucleotides outside the gene matches: 11. CDR1 and CDR2 (germline): SGHKS, YYEKEE (reference sequence). The CDR3 covers 18 residues. The CDR3 loop reads CASSLGEIAGGRQETQYF. In nucleotides, the CDR3 is TGTGCCAGCAGCTTGGGGGAGATTGCGGGAGGGCGGCAAGAGACCCAGTACTTC.

This clone was seen just once. The rearrangement uses TRBV5-4 and TRBJ2-5; D not resolved. The J call may be faulty, since TRBJ2-7 better matches the DNA end. Germline V gene sequence: CDR1 SGHNT, CDR2 YYREEE (reference sequence). The CDR3 length is 14 residues. CDR3 bases: TGTGCCAGCAGCTTCGGAGTGAATTCCTACGAGCAGTACTTC. This gives the protein CASSFGVNSYEQYF.

The chain uses TRBV14 and TRBJ2-7, with a possible D match to TRBD2 (6 bases). Per the germline V gene, CDR1 is SGHDN and CDR2 is FVKESK. The V end lost 4 bases, the J end lost 3 bases, and 10 bases lay between the germline ends. This CDR3 is 13 amino acids long. As DNA, the CDR3 is TGTGCCAGCAGCCTGGGACTTCTCTACGAGCAGTACTTC. This gives the protein CASSLGLLYEQYF.

This chain connects TRBV4-2 to TRBJ1-4; D is uncertain. Trimming took 1 base from V and 10 from J, leaving 10 bases between them. This CDR3 has 13 amino acids. The germline V gene has CDR1 LGHNA and CDR2 YNFKEQ. The CDR3 sequence is CASSQGALGKLFF. CDR3 bases: TGTGCCAGCAGCCAAGGGGCCCTTGGAAAACTGTTTTTT.

The chain joins TRBV19 to TRBJ2-5; 8 nucleotides agree with TRBD2. This CDR3 has 15 amino acids. Germline V lookup: CDR1 LNHDA, CDR2 SQIVND (reference sequence). V was pared by 6 bases and J by 5 bases, with 11 bases of the junction left unmatched. The CDR3 loop reads CASSGREGLAETQYF. CDR3 sequence (DNA): TGTGCCAGTAGCGGACGGGAAGGACTAGCTGAGACCCAGTACTTC.

The V gene is TRBV14, the J gene TRBJ2-7; D gene unclear. The ends were cut back, 0 bases at V and 4 bases at J, with 4 bases in the middle. This CDR3 is 12 amino acids long. CDR1 SGHDN and CDR2 FVKESK come from the germline V gene. The CDR3 loop is CASSQEQYEQYF. CDR3 bases: TGTGCCAGCAGCCAAGAACAGTACGAGCAGTACTTC.

This clone was seen more than once but under ten times. J is TRBJ2-1 and V is TRBV27; D may be TRBD2 (6 bases). The V end lost 5 bases, the J end lost 6 bases, and 17 bases lay between the germline ends. The germline V gene has CDR1 MNHEY and CDR2 SMNVEV (reference sequence). The CDR3 length is 15 residues. The CDR3 bases are TGTGCCAGCAGTCCCACCCCCGGGAGAGTCAATGAGCAGTTCTTC. This sequence encodes CASSPTPGRVNEQFF.

The V and J genes are TRBV2 and TRBJ2-6, with D unresolved. Germline CDR1 and CDR2: SNHLY and FYNNEI. V lost 5 bases, J lost 0 bases, and 5 bases lay in between. The CDR3 extends over 14 amino acids. Written as DNA, the CDR3 is TGTGCCAGCAGTACAGACTCTGGGGCCAACGTCCTGACTTTC. This encodes CASSTDSGANVLTF.

V gene TRBV7-9 combines with J gene TRBJ1-4; 7 bases map to TRBD1. There are 15 residues in the CDR3. The germline CDR1 and CDR2 sequences are SEHNR and FQNEAQ (reference sequence). V gave up 1 base and J gave up 3 bases; unmatched junction bases: 2. Written as DNA, the CDR3 is TGTGCCAGCAGCTTAGGCGGGACAGCTAATGAAAAACTGTTTTTT. As protein: CASSLGGTANEKLFF.

In regard to this clone: Other DNA sequences of this sample code for an identical CDR3. This chain connects TRBV5-1 to TRBJ2-1, with D hard to call. Germline V CDR1 and CDR2: SGHRS, YFSETQ. With 4 bases removed from V and 0 bases from J, the gap between germline ends came to 8 bases. This CDR3 is 14 amino acids long. The CDR3 is CASSLVSSYNEQFF. CDR3 nucleotides: TGCGCCAGCAGCCTGGTGAGCTCCTACAATGAGCAGTTCTTC.

This clone is a singleton in its sample. V gene TRBV2 combines with J gene TRBJ2-5, with 8 bases lining up with TRBD1. The last part of the DNA fits TRBJ2-7 better; the J call may be wrong. This CDR3 comprises 14 residues. Germline CDR1 and CDR2: SNHLY and FYNNEI. The CDR3 protein is CASTPWTGTYEQYF. CDR3 coding DNA: TGTGCCAGCACCCCTTGGACAGGGACCTACGAGCAGTACTTC.

The rearrangement links TRBV5-1 to TRBJ2-5, with 8 positions matching TRBD1. Germline V CDR1 and CDR2: SGHRS, YFSETQ. The CDR3 is 15 amino acids. The trim removed 7 bases at V and 2 bases at J, leaving 10 bases unmatched. CDR3 sequence reads: CASRASTGGQETQYF. The DNA of the CDR3 is TGCGCCAGCCGGGCGAGTACAGGGGGGCAAGAGACCCAGTACTTC.

The V gene is TRBV5-1, the J gene TRBJ2-1; 8 bases fit TRBD1. V dropped 2 bases and J dropped 8; count of bases not matched to a gene: 9. Germline lookup yields CDR1 SGHRS and CDR2 YFSETQ. The length of the CDR3 is 15 residues. The CDR3 DNA reads as TGCGCCAGCAGCTTCGGGTGGACAGGGCTCGATGAGCAGTTCTTC. Translated, it gives CASSFGWTGLDEQFF.

This chain joins TRBV20-1 and TRBJ1-1, with a possible D match to TRBD1 (5 bases). The germline gives CDR1 DFQATT, CDR2 SNEGSKA (reference sequence). This CDR3 comprises 11 residues. V gave up 3 bases and J gave up 11 bases, with 13 bases separating them. The CDR3 DNA reads as TGCAGTGCTAGTAGCAGGGTGAATGCTTTCTTT. Protein: CSASSRVNAFF.

The chain carries TRBV29-1 and TRBJ2-2; 9 nucleotides align to TRBD1. This CDR3 is built from 12 residues. Germline CDR1 reads SQVTM; CDR2 reads ANQGSEA. V lost 8 bases and J lost 5; bases outside the gene matches: 3. CDR3 residues: CSTGTGTGELFF. CDR3 in DNA: TGCAGCACCGGGACAGGGACCGGGGAGCTGTTTTTT.

The chain combines TRBV2 with TRBJ1-3, with 12 bases matching TRBD1. This CDR3 spans 18 amino acids. Trimming at V came to 6 bases and at J to 0 bases, leaving 9 bases not matched to a gene. Germline CDR1 SNHLY, CDR2 FYNNEI. The chain's CDR3 is CASRLSGQGAFSGNTIYF. The CDR3 DNA sequence: TGTGCCAGCAGGTTGTCGGGACAGGGGGCTTTCTCTGGAAACACCATATATTTT.

This clone was counted a single time. Other DNA variants within this sample encode the same CDR3. The chain couples TRBV6-1 to TRBJ2-7, with TRBD2 as a possible D gene (6 bases). The germline V and J ends were trimmed by 3 bases and 1 base, with 10 bases remaining between them. CDR1 is MNHNS, CDR2 SASEGT, per germline. The CDR3 is made up of 14 amino acids. The CDR3 here is CASSEAGLSYEQYF. CDR3 coding DNA: TGTGCCAGCAGTGAGGCGGGGCTATCCTACGAGCAGTACTTC.

The V gene is TRBV5-4, the J gene TRBJ2-7, with 10 positions matching TRBD2. Germline lookup yields CDR1 SGHNT and CDR2 YYREEE (reference sequence). The CDR3 is 17 amino acids. V was clipped by 4 bases and J by 5 bases; unmatched bases: 15. The chain's CDR3 is CASSPSWLAGAGNEQYF. CDR3 DNA sequence: TGTGCCAGCAGCCCGAGCTGGCTAGCGGGAGCCGGGAACGAGCAGTACTTC.

On this clone itself: A read error may produce the germline difference seen at one junction end. The chain uses TRBV7-9 and TRBJ1-1; D uncertain. The CDR3 contains 15 residues. CDR1 is SEHNR, CDR2 FQNEAQ, per germline (reference sequence). The CDR3 loop is CSSRETDYLTTEAFF. As DNA, the CDR3 is TGTTCCAGCAGAGAGACTGATTACCTAACCACTGAAGCTTTCTTT. Combining the CDR3 with reference TRBV7-9 and TRBJ1-1 gives the whole variable domain DTGVSQNPRHKITKRGQNVTFRCDPISEHNRLYWYRQTLGQGPEFLTYFQNEAQLEKSRLLSDRFSAERPKGSFSTLEIQRTEQGDSAMYLCSSRETDYLTTEAFFGQGTRLTVV.

V usage is TRBV7-2 and J usage is TRBJ1-4, with TRBD1 identical over 9 bases. The CDR3 has 15 residues. V was pared by 1 base and J by 8 bases, with 5 bases of the junction left unmatched. CDR1 and CDR2 from the germline V gene are SGHTA and FQGNSA. In nucleotides, the CDR3 is TGTGCCAGCAGCTTAGTGGGACAGGGAGACGAAAAACTGTTTTTT. Translation: CASSLVGQGDEKLFF.